This is a list of T cell receptor beta chains from one sample in a study of early T cells in non-severe SARS-CoV-2 infection. TCRdb fed the 5' RACE reads into MiXCR, producing one record per CDR3 protein. Of tens of thousands of distinct CDR3 sequences listed, around 4.5% are singletons. The specimen sequenced was whole blood. These receptors were taken from an adult who was a healthcare worker with PCR-confirmed SARS-CoV-2 infection or an uninfected control (not recorded which). Each CDR3 is given with its conserved first and last residue. The D gene is left open where the match is weak. Expanded clones are given a class, and other clones once, few, many or no size at all.

D	size	length	V	J	CDR3	DNA
NA	NA	13	TRBV10-3	TRBJ2-6	CAVNPEGANVLTF	TGTGCCGTAAACCCCGAAGGGGCCAACGTCCTGACTTTC
NA	NA	15	TRBV27	TRBJ1-2	CVSSLSRTGPHGYTF	TGTGTCAGCAGTTTATCGAGGACCGGGCCGCATGGCTACACCTTC
NA	few	14	TRBV2	TRBJ2-7	CASMGARSSYEQYF	TGTGCCAGCATGGGAGCCCGGAGCTCCTACGAGCAGTACTTC
TRBD1	few	15	TRBV12-3/TRBV12-4	TRBJ2-3	CASSPGGEGTDTQYF	TGTGCCAGCAGTCCAGGGGGCGAAGGCACAGATACGCAGTATTTT
TRBD2	many	16	TRBV12-3/TRBV12-4	TRBJ2-3	CASSPQAGEGPDTQYF	TGTGCCAGCAGTCCCCAAGCGGGAGAAGGGCCAGATACGCAGTATTTT
NA	NA	12	TRBV7-6	TRBJ1-6	CASSSPNSPLHF	TGTGCCAGCAGCTCACCCAATTCACCCCTCCACTTT
TRBD1	few	15	TRBV7-2	TRBJ2-3	CASSLQTGEADTQYF	TGTGCCAGCAGCTTACAGACAGGGGAAGCAGATACGCAGTATTTT
TRBD1	NA	12	TRBV29-1	TRBJ2-2	CSITTGPGELFF	TGCAGCATCACGACAGGGCCCGGGGAGCTGTTTTTT
NA	few	15	TRBV30	TRBJ1-1	CAWRGRGGMNTEAFF	TGTGCCTGGAGAGGTCGGGGAGGTATGAACACTGAAGCTTTCTTT
NA	many	16	TRBV7-3	TRBJ2-5	CASSLIGAGRQETQYF	TGTGCCAGCAGCTTAATCGGGGCAGGGCGACAAGAGACCCAGTACTTC
TRBD1	many	16	TRBV7-9	TRBJ1-3	CASSNRLTGGVDTIYF	TGTGCCAGCAGCAACCGGCTTACAGGGGGCGTCGACACCATATATTTT
NA	many	13	TRBV11-2	TRBJ1-1	CASSLVEGTEAFF	TGTGCCAGCAGCCTCGTGGAGGGAACTGAAGCTTTCTTT
NA	many	12	TRBV28	TRBJ1-6	CASSVLGSPLHF	TGTGCCAGCAGTGTATTAGGCTCACCCCTCCACTTT
NA	NA	13	TRBV29-1	TRBJ1-1	CSVEGDLNTEAFF	TGCAGCGTTGAGGGGGACCTGAACACTGAAGCTTTCTTT
NA	many	13	TRBV27	TRBJ1-1	CASSFTANTEAFF	TGTGCCAGCAGTTTTACAGCAAACACTGAAGCTTTCTTT
NA	many	11	TRBV12-5	TRBJ2-1	CASGLANEQFF	TGTGCTAGTGGTTTGGCTAATGAGCAGTTCTTC
TRBD1	many	17	TRBV7-6	TRBJ2-2	CASSLTGQGGNTGELFF	TGTGCCAGCAGCTTAACCGGACAGGGGGGGAACACCGGGGAGCTGTTTTTT
NA	few	13	TRBV12-2	TRBJ1-2	CASRPPQSIGYTF	TGTGCAAGTCGACCTCCCCAATCGATTGGCTACACCTTC
NA	many	15	TRBV7-9	TRBJ1-1	CASSLSQGGGTEAFF	TGTGCCAGCAGCTTGTCGCAGGGAGGCGGCACTGAAGCTTTCTTT
NA	many	15	TRBV7-9	TRBJ1-2	CASSLQSGQPYGYTF	TGTGCCAGCAGTCTCCAATCAGGGCAGCCATATGGCTACACCTTC
NA	many	13	TRBV20-1	TRBJ2-7	CSARVLRWDEQYF	TGCAGTGCTAGGGTTCTTAGGTGGGACGAGCAGTACTTC
NA	many	13	TRBV11-3	TRBJ1-3	CASSHANSDTIYF	TGTGCCAGCAGCCACGCCAACTCCGACACCATATATTTT
NA	many	13	TRBV30	TRBJ1-2	CAWSPGPAYGYTF	TGTGCCTGGAGTCCGGGTCCTGCCTATGGCTACACCTTC
NA	many	15	TRBV7-8	TRBJ1-4	CASSLVPGSNEKLFF	TGTGCCAGCAGCTTAGTCCCGGGATCTAATGAAAAACTGTTTTTT
NA	many	18	TRBV5-5	TRBJ1-3	CASSLEPPGRISGNTIYF	TGTGCCAGCAGCTTGGAGCCCCCGGGACGGATCTCTGGAAACACCATATATTTT
TRBD2	many	17	TRBV6-2/TRBV6-3	TRBJ2-3	CASSGRGAGVSTDTQYF	TGTGCCAGCAGCGGTCGCGGAGCGGGAGTCAGCACAGATACGCAGTATTTT
NA	many	13	TRBV21-1	TRBJ2-7	CAPGQVLLYEQYF	TGTGCCCCCGGGCAAGTTCTCCTCTACGAGCAGTACTTC
NA	many	14	TRBV15	TRBJ1-2	CATRQSGDPLGYTF	TGTGCCACCAGACAGTCAGGGGATCCGCTTGGCTACACCTTC
NA	many	13	TRBV5-1	TRBJ2-2	CASSLDSYVELFF	TGCGCCAGCAGCTTGGACAGTTACGTGGAGCTGTTTTTT
TRBD2	many	13	TRBV5-6	TRBJ2-7	CASSTSGGNEQYF	TGTGCCAGCAGCACTAGCGGGGGAAACGAGCAGTACTTC
NA	NA	11	TRBV28	TRBJ2-7	CGGGLPYEQYF	TGTGGGGGGGGCCTTCCCTACGAGCAGTACTTC
NA	many	13	TRBV7-2	TRBJ2-1	CASSSEYYNEQFF	TGTGCCAGCAGCTCGGAATACTACAATGAGCAGTTCTTC
TRBD2	many	13	TRBV6-5	TRBJ2-3	CASSEPSGRSQYF	TGTGCCAGCAGTGAACCTAGCGGGAGGAGTCAGTATTTT
NA	many	13	TRBV6-1	TRBJ2-7	CASSEGRTYEQYF	TGTGCCAGCAGTGAAGGTAGGACCTACGAGCAGTACTTC
NA	many	17	TRBV14	TRBJ2-7	CASSQKLAPRGSYEQYF	TGTGCCAGCAGCCAGAAACTAGCTCCGAGAGGATCCTACGAGCAGTACTTC
NA	many	15	TRBV7-3	TRBJ2-5	CASSALAGTQETQYF	TGTGCCAGCAGCGCACTGGCGGGGACACAAGAGACCCAGTACTTC
NA	many	16	TRBV6-2/TRBV6-3	TRBJ1-5	CASRPVLPKGGQPQHF	TGTGCCAGCAGGCCGGTCCTACCTAAGGGCGGTCAGCCCCAGCATTTT
NA	many	15	TRBV19	TRBJ2-5	CASSTGGQGGKTQYF	TGTGCCAGTAGCACCGGTGGCCAGGGGGGAAAGACCCAGTACTTC
TRBD2	few	14	TRBV13	TRBJ2-4	CASSSRTSGNIQYF	TGTGCCAGCAGCTCCAGGACTAGCGGTAACATTCAGTACTTC
NA	many	15	TRBV11-2	TRBJ1-6	CASSLGTAPNSPLHF	TGTGCCAGCAGCTTAGGGACAGCTCCTAATTCACCCCTCCACTTT
NA	many	14	TRBV19	TRBJ1-1	CASTPGGTYTEAFF	TGTGCCAGTACTCCGGGAGGGACGTACACTGAAGCTTTCTTT
NA	many	15	TRBV18	TRBJ2-3	CASSPPGGVEDTQYF	TGTGCCAGCTCACCACCGGGCGGGGTGGAAGATACGCAGTATTTT